The clone carrying this T cell receptor beta chain has only a few counts. Its antigen is as yet unknown. With 60 Vbeta and 13 Jbeta primers, the PCR was carried out. Authors' data handling: Later reanalysis found about 78 million unique TCR beta chains, 10 million to 12 million of them shared. Here immunoSEQ multiplex PCR was the method, and the copy in TCRdb shows in-frame clones only, minus some. V and J calls and clone size are copied from that table; D and trimming were computed from the DNA. Here the sample spans about 130,000 clones, over 70% being singletons. The data belong to a study of cytomegalovirus exposure and HLA in healthy donors. The wider study: Of the donors genotyped, several hundred in all, 65% to 90% fell in the Caucasian-associated ancestry cluster.

Notes on the study in general: Likely technical artifact: a cluster of highly shared sequence variants.

Material for sequencing was PBMCs. The clonotype originates from a female donor in good health and CMV-seronegative.

CDR3 loop: CASSPPTAYEQYF. The CDR3 DNA reads TGTGCCAGCTCACCACCTACAGCTTACGAGCAGTACTTC. The chain links TRBV18 to TRBJ2-7; D is unclear. This CDR3 is built from 13 residues. Germline CDR1 is KGHSH and CDR2 is LQKENI. The V gene lost 0 bases and the J gene lost 4 bases, with 7 bases spanning the gap.